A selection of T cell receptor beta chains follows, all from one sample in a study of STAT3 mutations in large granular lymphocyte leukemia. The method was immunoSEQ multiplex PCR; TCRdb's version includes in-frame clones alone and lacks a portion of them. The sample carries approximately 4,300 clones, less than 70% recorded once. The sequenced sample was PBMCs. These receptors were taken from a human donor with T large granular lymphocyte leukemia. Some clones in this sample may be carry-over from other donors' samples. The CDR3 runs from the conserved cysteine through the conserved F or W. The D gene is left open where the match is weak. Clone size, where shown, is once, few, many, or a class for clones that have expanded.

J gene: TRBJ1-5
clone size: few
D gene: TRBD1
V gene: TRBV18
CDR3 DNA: TGTGCCAGCTCAACAGGGGGGACCGGGAGAGGCAATCAGCCCCAGCATTTT
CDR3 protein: CASSTGGTGRGNQPQHF

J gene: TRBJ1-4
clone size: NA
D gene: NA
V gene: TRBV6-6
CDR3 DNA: TGTGCCAGCAGGGATCCGACGGAGAATGAAAAACTGTTTTTT
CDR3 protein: CASRDPTENEKLFF

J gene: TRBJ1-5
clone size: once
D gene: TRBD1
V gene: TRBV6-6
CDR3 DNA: TGTGCCAGCAGAGACAGGGAGGATGGGGGCAATCAGCCCCAGCATTTT
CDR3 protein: CASRDREDGGNQPQHF

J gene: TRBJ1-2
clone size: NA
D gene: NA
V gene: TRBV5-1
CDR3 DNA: TGCGCCAGCAGCTTGGACAGGGAGGGTGGCTACACCTTC
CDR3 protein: CASSLDREGGYTF

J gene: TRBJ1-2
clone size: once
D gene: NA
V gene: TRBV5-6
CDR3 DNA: TGTGCCAGCAGCTTAAATCAGCGGAGGGAAGGCTACACCTTC
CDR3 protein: CASSLNQRREGYTF

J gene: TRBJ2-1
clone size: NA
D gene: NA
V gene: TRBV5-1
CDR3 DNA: TGCGCCAGCAGCTTGACGCGGAATGAGCAGTTCTTC
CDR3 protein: CASSLTRNEQFF

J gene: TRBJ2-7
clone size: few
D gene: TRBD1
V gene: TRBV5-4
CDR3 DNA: TGTGCCAGCAGCTTTACCGGGACAGGGGTGAGCGAGCAGTACTTC
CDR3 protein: CASSFTGTGVSEQYF

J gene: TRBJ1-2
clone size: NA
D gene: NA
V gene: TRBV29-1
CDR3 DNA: TGCAGCGTTGAATCCCGGGGAGGGGTCTATGGCTACACCTTC
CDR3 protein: CSVESRGGVYGYTF

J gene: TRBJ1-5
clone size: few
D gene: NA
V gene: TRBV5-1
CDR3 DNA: TGCGCCAGCAGCTTGGAAGGCGACAATCAGCCCCAGCATTTT
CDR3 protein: CASSLEGDNQPQHF

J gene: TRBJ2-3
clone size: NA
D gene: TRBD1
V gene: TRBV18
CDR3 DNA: TGTGCCAGCTCACCCGGACAGGGGGCGCGAGACGGCACAGATACGCAGTATTTT
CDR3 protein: CASSPGQGARDGTDTQYF

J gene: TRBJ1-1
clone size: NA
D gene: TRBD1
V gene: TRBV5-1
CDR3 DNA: TGCGCCAGCAGCTTAATCGGGACAGACCTGAACACTGAAGCTTTCTTT
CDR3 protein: CASSLIGTDLNTEAFF

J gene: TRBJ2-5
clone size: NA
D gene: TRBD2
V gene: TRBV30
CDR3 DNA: TGTGCCTGGAGCGACACTAGCGGAGAGACCCAGTACTTC
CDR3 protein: CAWSDTSGETQYF

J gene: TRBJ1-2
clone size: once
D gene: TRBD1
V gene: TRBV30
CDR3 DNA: TGTGCCTGGAGTGCGTTGTCCGGACAGGCTGGCTACACCTTC
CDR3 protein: CAWSALSGQAGYTF

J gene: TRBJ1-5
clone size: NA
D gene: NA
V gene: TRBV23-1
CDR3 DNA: TGCGCCAGCCGACAGAATCAGCCCCAGCATTTT
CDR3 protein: CASRQNQPQHF

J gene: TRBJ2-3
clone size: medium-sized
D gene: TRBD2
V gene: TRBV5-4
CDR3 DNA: TGTGCCAGCAGCTCCCCCGCAGGAGCGGGGGGGGATTCAGATACGCAGTATTTT
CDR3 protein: CASSSPAGAGGDSDTQYF

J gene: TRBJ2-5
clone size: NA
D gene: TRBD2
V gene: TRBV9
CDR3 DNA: TGTGCCAGCAGCACGGGACTAGCGGCAGTAGGAGAGACCCAGTACTTC
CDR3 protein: CASSTGLAAVGETQYF

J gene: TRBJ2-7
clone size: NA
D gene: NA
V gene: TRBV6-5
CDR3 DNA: TGTGCCAGCAGTTACCCCCTAGGCGAGCAGTACTTC
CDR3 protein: CASSYPLGEQYF

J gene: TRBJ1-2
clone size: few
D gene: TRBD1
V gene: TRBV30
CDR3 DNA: TGTGCCTGGGGGACAGGGGGCTATGGCTACACCTTC
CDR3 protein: CAWGTGGYGYTF

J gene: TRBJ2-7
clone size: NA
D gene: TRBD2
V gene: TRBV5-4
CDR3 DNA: TGTGCCAGCAGCCGGAGCGGGAGGGCCTTCGAGCAGTACTTC
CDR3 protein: CASSRSGRAFEQYF

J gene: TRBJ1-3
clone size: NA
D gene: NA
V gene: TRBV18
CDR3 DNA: TGTGCCAGCTCACCCGACCAGACGAGCTCTGGAAACACCATATATTTT
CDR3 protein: CASSPDQTSSGNTIYF

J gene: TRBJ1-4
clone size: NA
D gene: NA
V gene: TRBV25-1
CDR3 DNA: TGTGCCAGCAGTGCCCTGGGACTTCCTAATGAAAAACTGTTTTTT
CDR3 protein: CASSALGLPNEKLFF

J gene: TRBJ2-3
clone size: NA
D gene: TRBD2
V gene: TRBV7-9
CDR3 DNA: TGTGCCAGCAGCTTAGTTGGGACTAGCGTGTCAGATACGCAGTATTTT
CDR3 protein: CASSLVGTSVSDTQYF

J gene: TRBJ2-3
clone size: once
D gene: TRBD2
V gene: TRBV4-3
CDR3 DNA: TGCGCCAGCAGCCAAGACACAGCGGGGGGGCGGCTACGGGATACGCAGTATTTT
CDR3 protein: CASSQDTAGGRLRDTQYF

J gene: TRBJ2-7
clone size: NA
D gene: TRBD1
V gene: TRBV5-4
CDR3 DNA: TGTGCCAGCAGCTTGGAACAGGGGGCTTACGAGCAGTACTTC
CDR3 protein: CASSLEQGAYEQYF

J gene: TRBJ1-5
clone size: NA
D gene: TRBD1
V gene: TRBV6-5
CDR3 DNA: TGTGCCAGCAGTTACTCGAAGGGGACAGGGGACCAGCCCCAGCATTTT
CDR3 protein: CASSYSKGTGDQPQHF

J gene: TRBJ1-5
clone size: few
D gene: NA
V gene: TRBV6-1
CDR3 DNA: TGTGCCAGCAGACAGGTCGGCGCTGGCAATCAGCCCCAGCATTTT
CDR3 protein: CASRQVGAGNQPQHF

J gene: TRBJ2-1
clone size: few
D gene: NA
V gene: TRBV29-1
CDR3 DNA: TGCAGCGTGCTCCAGGGGAATGAGCAGTTCTTC
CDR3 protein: CSVLQGNEQFF

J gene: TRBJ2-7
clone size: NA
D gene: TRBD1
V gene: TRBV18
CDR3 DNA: TGTGCCAGCTCACCGAGGACAGGGGTCTACGAGCAGTACTTC
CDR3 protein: CASSPRTGVYEQYF

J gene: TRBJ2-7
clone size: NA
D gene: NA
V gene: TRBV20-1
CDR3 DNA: TGCAGCTCCCTTGGCCCCTACGAGCAGTACTTC
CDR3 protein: CSSLGPYEQYF

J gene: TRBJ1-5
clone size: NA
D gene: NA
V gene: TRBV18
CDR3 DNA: TGTGCCAGCTCAAGTTTGGCGCAGTCGGATCAGCCCCAGCATTTT
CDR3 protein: CASSSLAQSDQPQHF

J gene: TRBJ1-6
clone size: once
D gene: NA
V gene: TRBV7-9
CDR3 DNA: TGTGCCAGCAGCTTAGAAGGAAATTCACCCCTCCACTTT
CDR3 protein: CASSLEGNSPLHF

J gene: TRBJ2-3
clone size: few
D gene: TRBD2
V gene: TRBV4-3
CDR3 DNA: TGCGCCAGCAGCCAAGAAAGGGCGGGGGGGCCCACAGATACGCAGTATTTT
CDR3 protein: CASSQERAGGPTDTQYF

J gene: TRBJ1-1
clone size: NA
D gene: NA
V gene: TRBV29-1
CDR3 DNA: TGCAGCGTTGATGACACGGCTGAAGCTTTCTTT
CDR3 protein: CSVDDTAEAFF